What follows are 19 T cell receptor beta chains derived from one specimen sequenced in a study of T cell responses to AZD1222 COVID-19 vaccine. TCRdb's table, derived via immunoSEQ multiplex PCR, lists solely in-frame clones and lacks some. The data contain 150,000 to 160,000 clones, roughly 90% of them singletons. Here the sequenced sample was peripheral blood, taken 28 days after the second AZD1222 dose. The origin of the receptors is an adult who received the AZD1222 COVID-19 vaccine.

This sequence joins TRBV27 and TRBJ1-1; 8 bases fit TRBD1. Germline values: CDR1 MNHEY, CDR2 SMNVEV (reference sequence). The V gene end was trimmed by 5 bases and the J gene end by 1 base; junction bases not matched to a gene: 9. This CDR3 is built from 16 residues. CDR3 residues: CASSTRSGGWNTEAFF. The DNA of the CDR3 is TGTGCCAGCAGTACTCGCTCAGGGGGCTGGAACACTGAAGCTTTCTTT.

This chain links TRBV6-5 with TRBJ1-2, with 8 nucleotides matching TRBD1. CDR1 and CDR2 (germline): MNHEY, SVGAGI. V shed 6 bases, J shed 2 bases, and the junction held 2 bases outside the gene matches. The CDR3 length is 13 residues. The chain's CDR3 is CASRTGENYGYTF. DNA of the CDR3: TGTGCCAGCAGGACAGGGGAGAACTATGGCTACACCTTC.

The V call is TRBV19, the J call TRBJ1-1; no clear D. The CDR3 has 15 amino acids. Trimming cost V 6 bases and J 0 bases, with 14 bases left between them. Germline CDR1 and CDR2: LNHDA and SQIVND (reference sequence). In DNA, the CDR3 is TGTGCCAGTAGAGATTCGGCCCTCATGAACACTGAAGCTTTCTTT. It codes for CASRDSALMNTEAFF.

CDR3 residues: CASSRLEAGVAYNEQFF. The CDR3 DNA follows: TGTGCCAGCAGCAGACTGGAGGCGGGAGTTGCCTACAATGAGCAGTTCTTC. The genes are TRBV3-1 (or the pseudogene TRBV3-2) and TRBJ2-1; 7 nucleotides line up with TRBD2. CDR1 is LGHDT, CDR2 YNNKEL, per germline (reference sequence). The CDR3 is 17 amino acids. V dropped 5 bases and J dropped 2; count of bases not matched to a gene: 12.

Here the CDR3 DNA reads TGTGCCAGCAGCTTAGCATTGCAGGTCAATCAGCCCCAGCATTTT. It encodes CASSLALQVNQPQHF. The chain is built from TRBV7-2 and TRBJ1-5; D gene unclear. This CDR3 has 15 residues. V lost 0 bases and J lost 3, with 9 bases in between. Germline CDR1 SGHTA, CDR2 FQGNSA.

The V call is TRBV6-2 or TRBV6-3, the J call TRBJ2-1; unclear D gene. V was clipped by 7 bases and J by 2 bases, with 12 bases between them. The CDR3 totals 14 residues. Germline V gene sequence: CDR1 MNHEY, CDR2 SVGEGT. The CDR3 coding sequence is TGTGCCAGCATCCCTAACCCAGCCTACAATGAGCAGTTCTTC. Protein: CASIPNPAYNEQFF.

The chain recombines TRBV2 with TRBJ2-5, with a weak D call TRBD1 (6 bases). The V gene's germline CDR1 is SNHLY and CDR2 FYNNEI. V lost 5 bases and J lost 2, with 18 bases in between. This CDR3 is 16 amino acids long. The CDR3 DNA sequence: TGTGCCAGCAGTTATGGGCGTGGACAGCAGCAAGAGACCCAGTACTTC. Translating it yields CASSYGRGQQQETQYF.

This chain links TRBV2 with TRBJ2-6; D gene ambiguous. Germline CDR1 SNHLY, CDR2 FYNNEI. The CDR3 has 16 amino acids. Trimming stripped 2 bases from V and 0 bases from J, with 8 bases between. CDR3 sequence: CASSEWLSSGANVLTF. The CDR3 bases are TGTGCCAGCAGTGAATGGCTGAGCTCTGGGGCCAACGTCCTGACTTTC.

This chain uses TRBV9 with TRBJ2-3; TRBD2 matches at 9 bases. The V gene end was trimmed by 3 bases and the J gene end by 5 bases; junction bases not matched to a gene: 10. Germline-derived CDR1 and CDR2 are SGDLS and YYNGEE. The CDR3 is 16 amino acids. CDR3 protein: CASSARLAVEQDTQYF. CDR3 DNA: TGTGCCAGCAGCGCCAGACTAGCGGTAGAGCAAGATACGCAGTATTTT.

The rearrangement uses TRBV15 and TRBJ1-1; maybe TRBD1 (5 bases). Germline CDR1 reads LNHNV; CDR2 reads YYDKDF (reference sequence). Trimming cost V 4 bases and J 3 bases, with 15 bases left between them. The CDR3 is made up of 15 amino acids. For the CDR3, the DNA is TGTGCCACCAGCACCTCCAGTGGAGGGGACACTGAAGCTTTCTTT. Encoded protein: CATSTSSGGDTEAFF.

This clone was recorded only once. This chain's CDR3 is CASSKATGGTEAFF. CDR3 nucleotide sequence: TGTGCCAGCAGCAAGGCAACAGGGGGCACTGAAGCTTTCTTT. The chain employs TRBV14 and TRBJ1-1; 8 positions match TRBD1. The CDR3 has 14 amino acids. The ends lost 5 bases at V and 4 bases at J; junction bases unmatched: 6. Germline loops: CDR1 SGHDN, CDR2 FVKESK.

The chain is built from TRBV5-1 and TRBJ1-4; 7 bases are a match to TRBD1. V lost 8 bases, J lost 4 bases, and 2 bases stayed unmatched. CDR1 is SGHRS and CDR2 is YFSETQ in the germline V gene. The length of the CDR3 is 12 residues. The CDR3 region has the DNA TGCGCCAGGACAGGGATTAATGAAAAACTGTTTTTT. Encoded protein: CARTGINEKLFF.

The V and J genes are TRBV18 and TRBJ2-1; the D gene is possibly TRBD2 (6 bases). Trimming took 2 bases from V and 2 from J, leaving 22 bases between them. CDR1 and CDR2 (germline): KGHSH, LQKENI. The CDR3 is made up of 19 amino acids. CDR3 residues: CASSPMGNWDGGAYNEQFF. In nucleotides, the CDR3 is TGTGCCAGCTCACCAATGGGAAACTGGGACGGAGGGGCCTACAATGAGCAGTTCTTC. The full variable domain, in which reference TRBV18 and TRBJ2-1 provide the parts outside the CDR3, is NAGVMQNPRHLVRRRGQEARLRCSPMKGHSHVYWYRQLPEEGLKFMVYLQKENIIDESGMPKERFSAEFPKEGPSILRIQQVVRGDSAAYFCASSPMGNWDGGAYNEQFFGPGTRLTVL.

CDR3 region: CASTPQGGTEAFF. In DNA form, the CDR3 reads TGTGCCAGCACTCCTCAGGGGGGAACTGAAGCTTTCTTT. The V call is TRBV27, the J call TRBJ1-1; 7 bases agree with TRBD1. Germline CDR1 reads MNHEY; CDR2 reads SMNVEV (reference sequence). Unmatched junction bases numbered 7, after V lost 7 bases and J lost 5 bases. CDR3 length: 13 residues.

The chain employs TRBV15 and TRBJ1-5; D perhaps matches TRBD1 (5 bases). The germline gives CDR1 LNHNV, CDR2 YYDKDF (reference sequence). The CDR3 runs 13 residues. V lost 2 bases and J lost 7, with 9 bases in between. CDR3 in DNA: TGTGCCACCAGCAGAACACGGGGGCAGCCCCAGCATTTT. Protein product: CATSRTRGQPQHF.

CDR3 bases: TGCAGCGCCCAACGCTTCGGCAATGAGCAGTTCTTC. It yields the protein CSAQRFGNEQFF. This chain links TRBV29-1 with TRBJ2-1, with D hard to call. The CDR3 runs 12 residues. Germline loops: CDR1 SQVTM, CDR2 ANQGSEA. V shed 7 bases and J shed 6 bases, with 13 bases lying between them.

V usage is TRBV5-1 and J usage is TRBJ1-6; D is possibly TRBD1 (6 bases). Germline loops: CDR1 SGHRS, CDR2 YFSETQ. This CDR3 is built from 15 residues. The V and J ends lost 1 base and 5 bases respectively, with 10 bases between them. CDR3 residues: CASSLQGPDNSPLHF. The CDR3 DNA sequence: TGCGCCAGCAGCTTGCAGGGGCCTGATAATTCACCCCTCCACTTT.

In its sample, this clone is medium-sized. The chain combines TRBV27 with TRBJ1-1; TRBD1 might be the D (5 bases). The V end lost 2 bases, the J end lost 1 base, and 8 bases lay between the germline ends. The germline V gene encodes CDR1 MNHEY and CDR2 SMNVEV (reference sequence). The CDR3 is 14 residues long. This CDR3 reads CASSLQGGNTEAFF. DNA for the CDR3: TGTGCCAGCAGTTTACAGGGAGGGAACACTGAAGCTTTCTTT.

The chain couples TRBV2 to TRBJ1-5, with no clear D. CDR3 length equals 14 residues. V was clipped by 7 bases and J by 6 bases, with 16 bases between them. Germline CDR1 reads SNHLY; CDR2 reads FYNNEI. CDR3 DNA: TGTGCCAGCATGTCAGATTTGTCCGTTCAGCCCCAGCATTTT. Encoded protein: CASMSDLSVQPQHF.